These T cell receptor beta chains were read from a single sample in a study of cytomegalovirus exposure and HLA in healthy donors. Some clones are missing from TCRdb's copy, which holds only in-frame ones; the method was immunoSEQ multiplex PCR. The table records over 55,000 clones, roughly two thirds of them present only once. The sequenced sample consisted of PBMCs. The receptors stem from a man aged 40-49 years in good health and CMV-seropositive. CDR3s include the opening cysteine and the closing phenylalanine or tryptophan. The D gene is left open where the match is weak. Expanded clones get a size class; other rows say once, few or many, or leave the size out.

D gene: TRBD1
V gene: TRBV30
CDR3 length: 13
clone size: .
J gene: TRBJ2-7
CDR3 protein: CAWQGAGSYEQYF
CDR3 DNA: TGTGCCTGGCAGGGGGCGGGCTCCTACGAGCAGTACTTC

D gene: .
V gene: TRBV5-1
CDR3 length: 15
clone size: .
J gene: TRBJ1-4
CDR3 protein: CASSETPSTNEKLFF
CDR3 DNA: TGCGCCAGCAGCGAGACACCCTCAACTAATGAAAAACTGTTTTTT

D gene: .
V gene: TRBV5-1
CDR3 length: 13
clone size: .
J gene: TRBJ2-2
CDR3 protein: CASRAPNTGELFF
CDR3 DNA: TGCGCCAGCAGAGCCCCTAACACCGGGGAGCTGTTTTTT

D gene: TRBD2
V gene: TRBV2
CDR3 length: 15
clone size: once
J gene: TRBJ2-5
CDR3 protein: CASSPVGRAEETQYF
CDR3 DNA: TGTGCCAGCAGCCCGGTGGGGAGGGCCGAGGAGACCCAGTACTTC

D gene: TRBD2
V gene: TRBV5-8
CDR3 length: 15
clone size: .
J gene: TRBJ2-1
CDR3 protein: CASSRTSGGPGEQFF
CDR3 DNA: TGTGCCAGCAGCCGGACTAGCGGGGGCCCCGGGGAGCAGTTCTTC

D gene: .
V gene: TRBV5-6
CDR3 length: 14
clone size: few
J gene: TRBJ1-5
CDR3 protein: CASSSDRNNQPQHF
CDR3 DNA: TGTGCCAGCAGCTCGGACAGAAACAATCAGCCCCAGCATTTT

D gene: .
V gene: TRBV2
CDR3 length: 14
clone size: .
J gene: TRBJ2-2
CDR3 protein: CASSGGADTGELFF
CDR3 DNA: TGTGCCAGCAGTGGGGGCGCGGACACCGGGGAGCTGTTTTTT

D gene: TRBD1
V gene: TRBV6-1
CDR3 length: 15
clone size: .
J gene: TRBJ2-1
CDR3 protein: CASSAADRAFNEQFF
CDR3 DNA: TGTGCCAGCAGTGCCGCGGACAGGGCTTTCAATGAGCAGTTCTTC

D gene: .
V gene: TRBV27
CDR3 length: 14
clone size: .
J gene: TRBJ1-1
CDR3 protein: CASSTGGIVTEAFF
CDR3 DNA: TGTGCCAGCAGTACGGGGGGGATAGTCACTGAAGCTTTCTTT

D gene: TRBD1
V gene: TRBV4-1
CDR3 length: 16
clone size: few
J gene: TRBJ1-2
CDR3 protein: CASSQDRQGAQYGYTF
CDR3 DNA: TGCGCCAGCAGCCAAGATCGGCAGGGGGCACAGTATGGCTACACCTTC

D gene: .
V gene: TRBV5-1
CDR3 length: 14
clone size: few
J gene: TRBJ1-5
CDR3 protein: CASSLGQVNQPQHF
CDR3 DNA: TGCGCCAGCAGCTTGGGACAGGTAAATCAGCCCCAGCATTTT

D gene: TRBD1
V gene: TRBV4-3
CDR3 length: 15
clone size: few
J gene: TRBJ1-4
CDR3 protein: CASSSRQGQNEKLFF
CDR3 DNA: TGCGCCAGCAGCTCGAGACAGGGGCAGAATGAAAAACTGTTTTTT

D gene: .
V gene: TRBV5-1
CDR3 length: 13
clone size: .
J gene: TRBJ1-2
CDR3 protein: CASSWAGVGGYTF
CDR3 DNA: TGCGCCAGCAGCTGGGCGGGGGTCGGCGGCTACACCTTC

D gene: .
V gene: TRBV9
CDR3 length: 17
clone size: .
J gene: TRBJ2-3
CDR3 protein: CASSERGAGRGTDTQYF
CDR3 DNA: TGTGCCAGCAGCGAGAGGGGGGCAGGGAGGGGCACAGATACGCAGTATTTT

D gene: TRBD1
V gene: TRBV7-8
CDR3 length: 15
clone size: .
J gene: TRBJ2-1
CDR3 protein: CASSLTQGAYNEQFF
CDR3 DNA: TGTGCCAGCAGCTTAACACAGGGGGCGTATAATGAGCAGTTCTTC

D gene: .
V gene: TRBV27
CDR3 length: 10
clone size: .
J gene: TRBJ2-2
CDR3 protein: CATDTGELFF
CDR3 DNA: TGTGCCACTGACACCGGGGAGCTGTTTTTT

D gene: TRBD1
V gene: TRBV28
CDR3 length: 14
clone size: once
J gene: TRBJ2-3
CDR3 protein: CASSPGQGTDTQYF
CDR3 DNA: TGTGCCAGCAGTCCGGGACAGGGCACAGATACGCAGTATTTT

D gene: TRBD2
V gene: TRBV29-1
CDR3 length: 17
clone size: .
J gene: TRBJ2-3
CDR3 protein: CSVEGGGLAGFADTQYF
CDR3 DNA: TGCAGCGTTGAAGGGGGGGGGCTAGCGGGGTTTGCAGATACGCAGTATTTT

D gene: .
V gene: TRBV5-1
CDR3 length: 14
clone size: .
J gene: TRBJ2-7
CDR3 protein: CASSLTTVSYEQYF
CDR3 DNA: TGCGCCAGCAGCTTGACGACAGTCTCCTACGAGCAGTACTTC

D gene: .
V gene: TRBV4-3
CDR3 length: 16
clone size: .
J gene: TRBJ2-3
CDR3 protein: CASSQGGGRVKDTQYF
CDR3 DNA: TGCGCCAGCAGCCAAGGGGGGGGCAGGGTGAAAGATACGCAGTATTTT

D gene: TRBD1
V gene: TRBV19
CDR3 length: 14
clone size: .
J gene: TRBJ2-7
CDR3 protein: CASSARQGAYEQYF
CDR3 DNA: TGTGCCAGTAGTGCCAGACAGGGGGCCTACGAGCAGTACTTC

D gene: .
V gene: TRBV5-4
CDR3 length: 16
clone size: .
J gene: TRBJ1-1
CDR3 protein: CASSLVDRPNNPEAFF
CDR3 DNA: TGTGCCAGCAGCTTGGTAGACAGGCCCAACAACCCTGAAGCTTTCTTT

D gene: TRBD2
V gene: TRBV27
CDR3 length: 13
clone size: .
J gene: TRBJ2-1
CDR3 protein: CASRGLGHNEQFF
CDR3 DNA: TGTGCCAGCAGAGGACTAGGACACAATGAGCAGTTCTTC

D gene: .
V gene: TRBV4-3
CDR3 length: 15
clone size: .
J gene: TRBJ1-5
CDR3 protein: CASSRNREKGQPQHF
CDR3 DNA: TGCGCCAGCAGCCGGAACAGGGAGAAGGGGCAGCCCCAGCATTTT

D gene: TRBD2
V gene: TRBV5-8
CDR3 length: 16
clone size: .
J gene: TRBJ2-7
CDR3 protein: CASSSSGLAGVHEQYF
CDR3 DNA: TGTGCCAGCAGCTCATCAGGACTAGCGGGAGTGCACGAGCAGTACTTC

D gene: .
V gene: TRBV27
CDR3 length: 13
clone size: .
J gene: TRBJ2-2
CDR3 protein: CASSLYLQAELFF
CDR3 DNA: TGTGCCAGCAGTTTATATTTGCAGGCGGAGCTGTTTTTT

D gene: .
V gene: TRBV6-5
CDR3 length: 16
clone size: .
J gene: TRBJ2-1
CDR3 protein: CASSYSARLDYNEQFF
CDR3 DNA: TGTGCCAGCAGTTACTCGGCCAGGTTAGATTACAATGAGCAGTTCTTC

D gene: TRBD2
V gene: TRBV28
CDR3 length: 16
clone size: .
J gene: TRBJ2-5
CDR3 protein: CASSYTLLAGEETQYF
CDR3 DNA: TGTGCCAGCAGTTATACCCTGCTAGCGGGAGAAGAGACCCAGTACTTC

D gene: .
V gene: TRBV4-3
CDR3 length: 12
clone size: .
J gene: TRBJ1-4
CDR3 protein: CASSEGGEKLFF
CDR3 DNA: TGCGCCAGTTCGGAGGGAGGTGAAAAACTGTTTTTT

D gene: TRBD1
V gene: TRBV4-3
CDR3 length: 18
clone size: .
J gene: TRBJ1-2
CDR3 protein: CASSQDFGQGGANYGYTF
CDR3 DNA: TGCGCCAGCAGCCAAGATTTTGGTCAGGGGGGAGCGAACTATGGCTACACCTTC

D gene: TRBD1
V gene: TRBV7-2
CDR3 length: 14
clone size: .
J gene: TRBJ2-7
CDR3 protein: CASSFDRGLNEQYF
CDR3 DNA: TGTGCCAGCAGCTTCGACAGGGGGCTGAACGAGCAGTACTTC

D gene: TRBD1
V gene: TRBV7-2
CDR3 length: 16
clone size: .
J gene: TRBJ1-5
CDR3 protein: CASSAGTGRVNQPQHF
CDR3 DNA: TGTGCCAGCAGCGCCGGGACAGGGCGGGTCAATCAGCCCCAGCATTTT

D gene: TRBD2
V gene: TRBV10-3
CDR3 length: 15
clone size: .
J gene: TRBJ2-7
CDR3 protein: CAISEEAGGRYEQYF
CDR3 DNA: TGTGCCATCAGTGAGGAGGCGGGGGGGCGGTACGAGCAGTACTTC

D gene: TRBD1
V gene: TRBV6-5
CDR3 length: 15
clone size: few
J gene: TRBJ1-4
CDR3 protein: CASSRLRQGTEKLFF
CDR3 DNA: TGTGCCAGCAGTCGACTCCGACAGGGAACTGAAAAACTGTTTTTT

D gene: .
V gene: TRBV11-2
CDR3 length: 15
clone size: .
J gene: TRBJ2-2
CDR3 protein: CASSLQGSYTGELFF
CDR3 DNA: TGTGCCAGCAGCTTACAGGGGTCCTACACCGGGGAGCTGTTTTTT

D gene: TRBD1
V gene: TRBV5-8
CDR3 length: 13
clone size: .
J gene: TRBJ1-1
CDR3 protein: CASSPNRGTEAFF
CDR3 DNA: TGTGCCAGCAGCCCCAACAGGGGCACTGAAGCTTTCTTT

D gene: TRBD2
V gene: TRBV15
CDR3 length: 18
clone size: .
J gene: TRBJ2-3
CDR3 protein: CATSRGTSGRLSTDTQYF
CDR3 DNA: TGTGCCACCAGCAGAGGGACTAGCGGGAGGTTGAGCACAGATACGCAGTATTTT

D gene: .
V gene: TRBV6-1
CDR3 length: 15
clone size: once
J gene: TRBJ1-2
CDR3 protein: CASSSGGSSPPGYTF
CDR3 DNA: TGTGCCAGCAGTTCAGGTGGCAGTTCCCCCCCTGGCTACACCTTC

D gene: TRBD1
V gene: TRBV30
CDR3 length: 15
clone size: .
J gene: TRBJ1-5
CDR3 protein: CAWSPGTGGFQTQHF
CDR3 DNA: TGTGCCTGGAGCCCCGGGACAGGGGGATTTCAGACCCAGCATTTT

D gene: TRBD1
V gene: TRBV5-1
CDR3 length: 13
clone size: .
J gene: TRBJ1-2
CDR3 protein: CASSWGQGDGYTF
CDR3 DNA: TGCGCCAGCAGCTGGGGACAGGGCGATGGCTACACCTTC

D gene: TRBD2
V gene: TRBV7-3
CDR3 length: 14
clone size: few
J gene: TRBJ2-1
CDR3 protein: CASSLGRGGYEQFF
CDR3 DNA: TGTGCCAGCAGCTTAGGCCGGGGGGGGTATGAGCAGTTCTTC

D gene: TRBD2
V gene: TRBV7-2
CDR3 length: 15
clone size: .
J gene: TRBJ2-1
CDR3 protein: CASSSTSGNYNEQFF
CDR3 DNA: TGTGCCAGCAGCTCTACTAGCGGGAACTACAATGAGCAGTTCTTC

D gene: .
V gene: TRBV28
CDR3 length: 14
clone size: .
J gene: TRBJ2-2
CDR3 protein: CASSPIPRTWELFF
CDR3 DNA: TGTGCCAGCAGTCCTATACCTAGAACCTGGGAGCTGTTTTTT

D gene: .
V gene: TRBV29-1
CDR3 length: 14
clone size: once
J gene: TRBJ2-7
CDR3 protein: CSVIRDKVAYEQYF
CDR3 DNA: TGCAGCGTAATCCGGGACAAGGTCGCCTACGAGCAGTACTTC

D gene: .
V gene: TRBV9
CDR3 length: 12
clone size: .
J gene: TRBJ1-1
CDR3 protein: CASSATDTEAFF
CDR3 DNA: TGTGCCAGCAGCGCGACAGACACTGAAGCTTTCTTT